This T cell receptor (beta chain) was found in a study of blood T cell repertoires in COVID-19. Trimming stripped 5 bases from V and 6 bases from J, with 10 bases between. This CDR3 has 13 residues. The germline V gene has CDR1 ENHRY and CDR2 SYGVKD. This table comes from immunoSEQ multiplex PCR, and its TCRdb copy is limited to in-frame clones, with some not included. This table holds around 75,000 clones, under 90% found once. This clone was counted once. What was sequenced was peripheral blood. The clonotype originates from a man aged 45-65 years with COVID-19, enrolled during active disease. The chain recombines TRBV10-3 with TRBJ2-2, with D unresolved. The CDR3 loop is CAISIESPGELFF. CDR3 nucleotides: TGTGCCATCAGTATCGAGTCCCCCGGGGAGCTGTTTTTT.